The 29 T cell receptor beta chains below come from one sample, sequenced in a study of blood T cell repertoires in COVID-19. Sequencing was performed with immunoSEQ multiplex PCR; in TCRdb, only in-frame clones are kept and a portion is missing. Here the sample spans about 110,000 clones, approximately 88% being singletons. The source material was peripheral blood. Receptors originate from a man aged 50 to 60 with active or convalescent COVID-19.

The rearrangement joins TRBV6-5 to TRBJ1-2, with D perhaps matching TRBD1 (6 bases). The ends were cut back, 0 bases at V and 8 bases at J, with 13 bases in the middle. This CDR3 comprises 14 residues. CDR1 MNHEY and CDR2 SVGAGI come from the germline V gene. The CDR3 nucleotides are TGTGCCAGCAGTTACTCGAGACAGGCAGAAGGCTACACCTTC. Encoded protein: CASSYSRQAEGYTF.

The V and J genes are TRBV9 and TRBJ2-1; TRBD2 matches 11 bases. V gave up 3 bases and J gave up 2 bases; unmatched junction bases: 4. Germline CDR1 reads SGDLS; CDR2 reads YYNGEE. This CDR3 region has 16 residues. DNA of the CDR3: TGTGCCAGCAGCGCCCCGACTAGCGGGGCCTACAATGAGCAGTTCTTC. The encoded protein is CASSAPTSGAYNEQFF. The variable domain in full, with the rest retrieved from reference TRBV9 and TRBJ2-1, is DSGVTQTPKHLITATGQRVTLRCSPRSGDLSVYWYQQSLDQGLQFLIQYYNGEERAKGNILERFSAQQFPDLHSELNLSSLELGDSALYFCASSAPTSGAYNEQFFGPGTRLTVL.

J is TRBJ2-5 and V is TRBV5-4; perhaps TRBD2 as D (5 bases). Germline V gene data show CDR1 as SGHNT and CDR2 as YYREEE (reference sequence). The germline V and J ends were trimmed by 4 bases and 5 bases, with 15 bases remaining between them. The CDR3 sequence is 14 residues long. The CDR3 nucleotides are TGTGCCAGCAGCGTCGGGTCCAGAGGGGAGACCCAGTACTTC. Translating it yields CASSVGSRGETQYF. Based on the CDR3 plus reference TRBV5-4 and TRBJ2-5, the full variable domain is ETGVTQSPTHLIKTRGQQVTLRCSSQSGHNTVSWYQQALGQGPQFIFQYYREEENGRGNFPPRFSGLQFPNYSSELNVNALELDDSALYLCASSVGSRGETQYFGPGTRLLVL.

This chain uses TRBV27 with TRBJ1-2; D is possibly TRBD1 (5 bases). The germline V gene has CDR1 MNHEY and CDR2 SMNVEV (reference sequence). The V end lost 10 bases, the J end lost 6 bases, and 18 bases lay between the germline ends. The CDR3 sequence is 13 residues long. The DNA for the CDR3 is TGTGCCACCTTCCGGGGGGAAGGTGATGGCTACACCTTC. Translating it yields CATFRGEGDGYTF.

The chain combines TRBV12-3 or TRBV12-4 with TRBJ2-7, with D tentatively TRBD2 (5 bases). The CDR3 totals 12 residues. Trimming shortened V by 5 bases and J by 6 bases, and 11 bases separated the two germline ends. The CDR3 spells CASSPLAPEQYF. The DNA for the CDR3 is TGTGCCAGCAGTCCTCTAGCTCCCGAGCAGTACTTC.

This clone appeared a single time. V and J are TRBV9 and TRBJ1-1; D remains unclear. Germline values: CDR1 SGDLS, CDR2 YYNGEE. CDR3 length equals 15 residues. Trimming removed 0 bases at V and 0 bases at J, with 9 bases between. The CDR3: CASSVDGSMNTEAFF. The DNA for the CDR3 is TGTGCCAGCAGCGTAGACGGTTCCATGAACACTGAAGCTTTCTTT.

This clone occurred once. The gene calls are TRBV4-2 and TRBJ1-5, with 7 bases identical to TRBD1. CDR1 is LGHNA and CDR2 is YNFKEQ in the germline V gene. The V segment lost 2 bases and the J segment 4 bases; nucleotides outside the gene matches: 8. This CDR3 region has 16 residues. CDR3 protein: CASSQRTGTTNQPQHF. CDR3 coding DNA: TGTGCCAGCAGCCAACGGACAGGAACTACTAATCAGCCCCAGCATTTT.

Here the CDR3 DNA reads TGTGCCAGCAGTTACGCCCAGGGGCAGCCCCAGCATTTT. Its protein is CASSYAQGQPQHF. This sequence joins TRBV6-5 and TRBJ1-5, with D perhaps matching TRBD1 (6 bases). The CDR3 spans 13 residues. V dropped 2 bases and J dropped 7 bases, with 9 bases sitting between them. Germline V gives CDR1 MNHEY, CDR2 SVGAGI.

The V call is TRBV2, the J call TRBJ2-7; 9 bases line up with TRBD1. This CDR3 spans 14 amino acids. The germline gives CDR1 SNHLY, CDR2 FYNNEI. V lost 8 bases and J lost 5; bases outside the gene matches: 10. CDR3 coding DNA: TGTGCCAGCCGCGAGGGACAGGGCATCGACGAGCAGTACTTC. This translates into CASREGQGIDEQYF.

The V and J genes are TRBV13 and TRBJ2-1; TRBD1 matches at 10 bases. Per germline, CDR1 PRHDT and CDR2 FYEKMQ (reference sequence). J was trimmed by 6 bases and V by 8 bases; bases with no gene match: 13. The CDR3 extends over 16 amino acids. The CDR3 protein is CASGNTGQGLSNEQFF. The CDR3 DNA is TGTGCCAGCGGCAACACGGGACAGGGGCTTAGCAATGAGCAGTTCTTC.

This sequence joins TRBV27 and TRBJ2-5, with TRBD2 matching over 8 bases. This CDR3 has 13 residues. V was pared by 6 bases and J by 5 bases, with 5 bases of the junction left unmatched. Germline lookup yields CDR1 MNHEY and CDR2 SMNVEV (reference sequence). CDR3 bases: TGTGCCAGCAGGGGACTAGGTCGGGAGACCCAGTACTTC. This sequence encodes CASRGLGRETQYF.

The chain couples TRBV7-2 to TRBJ2-1; the D gene is possibly TRBD1 (5 bases). Germline CDR1 SGHTA, CDR2 FQGNSA. Trimming took 5 bases from V and 7 from J, leaving 21 bases between them. The CDR3 runs to 16 residues. The CDR3 protein is CASSPRVGAWKNEQFF. For the CDR3, the DNA is TGTGCCAGCAGCCCACGCGTTGGGGCTTGGAAGAATGAGCAGTTCTTC.

The chain couples TRBV30 to TRBJ1-6, with 7 bases that match TRBD1. V trimming: 0 bases; J trimming: 7 bases; junction bases outside the gene matches: 15. Per the germline V gene, CDR1 is GTSNPN and CDR2 is SVGIG (reference sequence). CDR3 length equals 18 residues. The CDR3 DNA reads TGTGCCTGGAGTGTAGGCGGGTGGAGGGACAGAGTAAATTCACCCCTCCACTTT. This translates into CAWSVGGWRDRVNSPLHF.

Worth noting for this clone: One end of the junction is discordant with germline, which a read error may explain. The chain recombines TRBV7-7 with TRBJ2-2; TRBD1 aligns across 9 bases. CDR1 SSHAT and CDR2 FNYEAQ come from the germline V gene (reference sequence). The CDR3 covers 15 residues. CDR3 sequence (DNA): TGTGCTAGCAGCCGGGGACAGGGAGGAACCGGGGAGCTGTTTTTT. This encodes CASSRGQGGTGELFF.

This rearrangement joins TRBV29-1 to TRBJ2-7; 12 nucleotides align to TRBD2. V trimming: 5 bases; J trimming: 6 bases; junction bases outside the gene matches: 5. This CDR3 comprises 13 residues. Germline V CDR1 and CDR2: SQVTM, ANQGSEA. This CDR3 reads CSVNGLAGTEQYF. In DNA form, the CDR3 reads TGCAGCGTTAACGGACTAGCGGGAACCGAGCAGTACTTC.

This clone came up a few times. V usage is TRBV27 and J usage is TRBJ2-7; 10 bases fit TRBD1. Germline V gene sequence: CDR1 MNHEY, CDR2 SMNVEV (reference sequence). The CDR3 consists of 14 residues. With 5 bases clipped from V and 6 bases from J, the junction kept 7 bases outside the gene matches. CDR3 sequence (DNA): TGTGCCAGCAGTAAACCGGGACAGGGGCGCGAGCAGTACTTC. Protein sequence: CASSKPGQGREQYF.

The CDR3 reads CASSPTLAGGGWEYF. Here the CDR3 DNA reads TGTGCCAGCAGTCCTACGCTAGCGGGAGGGGGTTGGGAGTACTTC. The chain has TRBV6-6 and TRBJ2-7; TRBD2 agrees at 12 bases. The trim removed 5 bases at V and 11 bases at J, leaving 13 bases unmatched. From germline, CDR1 is MNHNY and CDR2 SVGAGI (reference sequence). CDR3 length: 15 amino acids.

V is TRBV27 and J is TRBJ2-1; the D gene is possibly TRBD2 (7 bases). The ends were cut back, 6 bases at V and 4 bases at J, with 25 bases in the middle. Germline-derived CDR1 and CDR2 are MNHEY and SMNVEV (reference sequence). The CDR3 runs to 18 residues. DNA for the CDR3: TGTGCCAGCAGCACACCTAGGGGGGGGATTCGTAGATACAATGAGCAGTTCTTC. It specifies CASSTPRGGIRRYNEQFF.

The chain is built from TRBV9 and TRBJ2-3; 10 nucleotides line up with TRBD1. CDR1 SGDLS and CDR2 YYNGEE come from the germline V gene. CDR3 size: 17 residues. The V segment lost 3 bases and the J segment 3 bases; nucleotides outside the gene matches: 10. The CDR3 sequence is CASSAHFRGQGTDTQYF. CDR3 in DNA: TGTGCCAGCAGCGCACACTTTCGGGGACAGGGGACAGATACGCAGTATTTT.

The J gene is TRBJ2-2, the V gene TRBV4-2; D unresolved. The CDR3 covers 13 residues. Between the trimmed V and J ends, which lost 4 bases and 0 bases, there was a span of 3 bases. Germline V gives CDR1 LGHNA, CDR2 YNFKEQ. DNA for the CDR3: TGTGCCAGCAGCCGTACGAACACCGGGGAGCTGTTTTTT. Translation gives CASSRTNTGELFF.

The chain carries TRBV15 and TRBJ1-1; 7 bases line up with TRBD1. Per germline, CDR1 LNHNV and CDR2 YYDKDF (reference sequence). V lost 1 base, J lost 6 bases, and 11 bases stayed unmatched. This CDR3 comprises 16 residues. The CDR3 coding sequence is TGTGCCACCAGCAGAGGACGAAATACAGGGGCCCCTGAAGCTTTCTTT. Translating gives CATSRGRNTGAPEAFF.

The chain couples TRBV5-4 to TRBJ1-2; maybe TRBD1 (6 bases). This CDR3 region has 13 residues. V lost 0 bases and J 7 bases, leaving 10 bases between the germline ends. CDR1 is SGHNT, CDR2 YYREEE, per germline (reference sequence). CDR3 residues: CASSLAPQGGYTF. The CDR3 DNA reads as TGTGCCAGCAGCTTGGCCCCACAGGGTGGCTACACCTTC.

The chain has TRBV6-2 or TRBV6-3 and TRBJ1-1; D remains unclear. Germline V CDR1 and CDR2: MNHEY, SVGEGT. The CDR3 runs 14 residues. Trimming removed 4 bases at V and 3 bases at J, with 12 bases between. The CDR3 coding sequence is TGTGCCAGCAGTTTCGGGGTGATGCACACTGAAGCTTTCTTT. Protein: CASSFGVMHTEAFF.

The chain recombines TRBV19 with TRBJ2-1, with a weak D call TRBD2 (5 bases). Germline lookup yields CDR1 LNHDA and CDR2 SQIVND (reference sequence). Trimming removed 3 bases at V and 6 bases at J, with 12 bases between. CDR3 length equals 14 residues. The CDR3 is CASSIGTGGNEQFF. CDR3 coding DNA: TGTGCCAGTAGTATTGGAACCGGAGGCAATGAGCAGTTCTTC.

The chain links TRBV5-1 to TRBJ2-4; D is perhaps TRBD1 (6 bases). Deletions cut 4 bases from V and 0 bases from J, with 11 bases between. Germline loops: CDR1 SGHRS, CDR2 YFSETQ. The CDR3 has 15 residues. This CDR3 reads CASSKDRLAKNIQYF. CDR3 in DNA: TGCGCCAGCAGCAAAGACAGGCTAGCCAAAAACATTCAGTACTTC.

This clone was counted only a few times. This sequence joins TRBV7-8 and TRBJ1-1; no clear D gene. V lost 2 bases and J 8 bases, leaving 12 bases between the germline ends. The CDR3 has 13 amino acids. Germline V lookup: CDR1 SGHVS, CDR2 FQNEAQ. This CDR3 is CASSLTGDFEAFF. The CDR3 DNA reads TGTGCCAGCAGCTTAACTGGAGATTTCGAAGCTTTCTTT.

The chain links TRBV21-1 to TRBJ1-1; no DNA check was done on the table's D call, TRBD1. TRBV21-1 is a pseudogene. The CDR3 has 17 residues. CDR3 amino acids: CASSKQGTITGGTEAFF. The CDR3 DNA reads as TGTGCCAGCAGCAAACAAGGGACGATAACAGGGGGAACTGAAGCTTTCTTT.

V gene TRBV6-5 combines with J gene TRBJ2-7; D is undetermined. CDR1 is MNHEY and CDR2 is SVGAGI in the germline V gene. Between the trimmed V and J ends, which lost 6 bases and 6 bases, there was a span of 9 bases. The CDR3 consists of 11 residues. CDR3 region: CASSTESEQYF. CDR3 DNA sequence: TGTGCCAGCAGCACAGAATCCGAGCAGTACTTC.

The rearrangement uses TRBV7-9 and TRBJ2-1; 7 nucleotides match TRBD2. The V and J ends lost 3 bases and 8 bases, in that order; junction bases with no gene match: 4. The germline CDR1 and CDR2 sequences are SEHNR and FQNEAQ (reference sequence). This CDR3 is built from 13 residues. CDR3 amino acids: CASSFWGGDEQFF. Written as DNA, the CDR3 is TGTGCCAGCAGCTTCTGGGGAGGGGATGAGCAGTTCTTC.